The present T cell receptor beta chain was sequenced within a study of blood T cell repertoires in COVID-19. Study as a whole: From the United States, Italy and Spain came samples of acute and convalescent COVID-19. T cells, B-cell-depleted T cells, or PBMCs provided the cDNA or gDNA that served as material.

The CDR3 length is 13 residues. V was clipped by 5 bases and J by 4 bases, with 12 bases between them. Per germline, CDR1 SEHNR and CDR2 FQNEAQ (reference sequence). Original methodology: Estimated nucleated cell counts came from reference gene primer amplification. Method: immunoSEQ multiplex PCR; TCRdb's copy keeps in-frame clones and lacks some. V and J calls and clone size come straight from that table; D and trimming were deduced from the DNA. The sample lists approximately 250,000 clones, 84% occurring once. The specimen was peripheral blood. This clonotype was obtained from a man in his 60s with acute or convalescent COVID-19. The chain links TRBV7-9 to TRBJ2-7; perhaps TRBD2 as D (5 bases). CDR3 region: CASSPSSTYEQYF. The DNA of the CDR3 is TGTGCCAGCAGCCCTTCTAGCACGTACGAGCAGTACTTC.